The rows below give T cell receptor beta chains drawn from one sample of a study of shared clonotypes between healthy human individuals. Sequencing used immunoSEQ multiplex PCR; TCRdb keeps in-frame clones, though not all of them. The data show about 2 million clones, about 95% seen once. Sequenced sample: naive CD8+ T cells sorted from blood. The receptors were sampled from a man aged 18 to 29 in good health. Each CDR3 is given with its conserved first and last residue. The D gene is left open where the match is weak. Clone size is shown for a subset of rows, as once, few, many or a class of expanded clone.

abundance: -
d_gene: -
v_gene: TRBV27
j_gene: TRBJ2-1
CDR3aa: CASSFLGAEQFF
CDR3nt: TGTGCCAGCAGTTTCCTGGGGGCAGAGCAGTTCTTC

abundance: -
d_gene: -
v_gene: TRBV7-9
j_gene: TRBJ2-7
CDR3aa: CASSPTTAATHEQYF
CDR3nt: TGTGCCAGCAGCCCCACAACGGCAGCTACCCACGAGCAGTACTTC

abundance: -
d_gene: TRBD1
v_gene: TRBV27
j_gene: TRBJ1-2
CDR3aa: CASRDRGTANGYTF
CDR3nt: TGTGCCAGCAGAGACAGGGGGACTGCTAATGGCTACACCTTC

abundance: -
d_gene: -
v_gene: TRBV6-6
j_gene: TRBJ2-1
CDR3aa: CASSLAGAAYNEQFF
CDR3nt: TGTGCCAGCAGTTTAGCCGGGGCCGCCTACAATGAGCAGTTCTTC

abundance: -
d_gene: -
v_gene: TRBV6-6
j_gene: TRBJ2-7
CDR3aa: CASSLPAAGTSYEQYF
CDR3nt: TGTGCCAGCAGTTTGCCGGCGGCAGGGACCTCCTACGAGCAGTACTTC

abundance: once
d_gene: -
v_gene: TRBV7-4
j_gene: TRBJ1-1
CDR3aa: CASSPGHITEAFF
CDR3nt: TGTGCCAGCAGCCCTGGACACATCACTGAAGCTTTCTTT

abundance: -
d_gene: -
v_gene: TRBV6-1
j_gene: TRBJ1-3
CDR3aa: CASSATPQTSGNTIYF
CDR3nt: TGTGCCAGCAGTGCGACCCCCCAAACCTCTGGAAACACCATATATTTT

abundance: once
d_gene: TRBD2
v_gene: TRBV5-6
j_gene: TRBJ2-3
CDR3aa: CASSADETSGGTDTQYF
CDR3nt: TGTGCCAGCAGCGCGGATGAGACTAGCGGGGGCACAGATACGCAGTATTTT

abundance: -
d_gene: -
v_gene: TRBV9
j_gene: TRBJ2-5
CDR3aa: CASSVGGMETQYF
CDR3nt: TGTGCCAGCAGCGTAGGGGGGATGGAGACCCAGTACTTC

abundance: -
d_gene: -
v_gene: TRBV6-5
j_gene: TRBJ2-2
CDR3aa: CASSYIIGTGELFF
CDR3nt: TGTGCCAGCAGTTATATTATAGGGACCGGGGAGCTGTTTTTT

abundance: -
d_gene: -
v_gene: TRBV2
j_gene: TRBJ2-4
CDR3aa: CASSEVVLAKNIQYF
CDR3nt: TGTGCCAGCAGTGAAGTGGTACTAGCCAAAAACATTCAGTACTTC

abundance: -
d_gene: TRBD1
v_gene: TRBV10-3
j_gene: TRBJ1-4
CDR3aa: CAISDGTGGFEKLFF
CDR3nt: TGTGCCATCAGTGACGGGACAGGAGGTTTTGAAAAACTGTTTTTT

abundance: once
d_gene: -
v_gene: TRBV6-1
j_gene: TRBJ1-5
CDR3aa: CASSDQGSSNQPQHF
CDR3nt: TGTGCCAGCAGTGACCAGGGCTCGAGCAATCAGCCCCAGCATTTT

abundance: -
d_gene: -
v_gene: TRBV9
j_gene: TRBJ2-3
CDR3aa: CASSVGKGGLTDTQYF
CDR3nt: TGTGCCAGCAGCGTAGGGAAGGGGGGCCTCACAGATACGCAGTATTTT

abundance: once
d_gene: -
v_gene: TRBV7-2
j_gene: TRBJ2-3
CDR3aa: CASSLAGQTFTDTQYF
CDR3nt: TGTGCCAGCAGCTTAGCGGGACAAACTTTCACAGATACGCAGTATTTT

abundance: -
d_gene: -
v_gene: TRBV5-6
j_gene: TRBJ1-2
CDR3aa: CASSPDGNGNYGYTF
CDR3nt: TGTGCCAGCAGCCCAGACGGGAATGGAAACTATGGCTACACCTTC